The rows below give T cell receptor beta chains drawn from one sample of a study of T cell responses to AZD1222 COVID-19 vaccine. TCRdb keeps only in-frame clones here, not all; method: immunoSEQ multiplex PCR. The sample contains 110,000 to 150,000 clones, approximately 92% of which appear only once. Specimen: peripheral blood, collected on day 0 of AZD1222 vaccination. These receptors all stem from an adult in good health. Each CDR3 is given with its conserved first and last residue. The D gene is left open where the match is weak. The size entry is marked missing in some rows and otherwise reads once, few, many or a size class.

j_gene | v_gene | abundance | d_gene | CDR3nt | CDR3aa
TRBJ2-7 | TRBV3-1/TRBV3-2 | . | TRBD1 | TGTGCCAGCAGCCAAGGGACGGACAGGTTTTCCTACGAGCAGTACTTC | CASSQGTDRFSYEQYF
TRBJ2-7 | TRBV19 | . | TRBD1 | TGTGCCAGTAGGGGGACGGGACAGGCAAGTTCCTTGGACTACGAGCAGTACTTC | CASRGTGQASSLDYEQYF
TRBJ2-6 | TRBV6-5 | . | . | TGTGCCAGTTATCAGGGCCACTCTGGGGCCAACGTCCTGACTTTC | CASYQGHSGANVLTF
TRBJ2-5 | TRBV11-2 | . | TRBD2 | TGTGCCAGCAGCCCCGTGGGCGGGAGTTGGAGGGAGACCCAGTACTTC | CASSPVGGSWRETQYF
TRBJ2-3 | TRBV5-1 | . | TRBD2 | TGCGCCAGCAGCCCGGGACTAGCGGGAGCTAGGGCAGATACGCAGTATTTT | CASSPGLAGARADTQYF
TRBJ1-6 | TRBV12-5 | . | . | TGTGCTAGTGGTTTCACCGAACGATCACCCCTCCACTTT | CASGFTERSPLHF
TRBJ2-1 | TRBV6-5 | . | . | TGTGCCAGCAGGCCGACTGGATCAGGTTTTTTCTTC | CASRPTGSGFFF
TRBJ1-1 | TRBV19 | . | . | TGTGCCAGTATGTTTACGGAGAAATCGACTGAAGCTTTCTTT | CASMFTEKSTEAFF
TRBJ2-1 | TRBV9 | . | TRBD2 | TGTGCCAGCAGCGTGGAGCGGGGGGGCAATGAGCAGTTCTTC | CASSVERGGNEQFF
TRBJ2-7 | TRBV6-2/TRBV6-3 | . | . | TGTGCCAGCAGTTACAGGGGGGGAGCCTACGAGCAGTACTTC | CASSYRGGAYEQYF
TRBJ2-1 | TRBV5-1 | . | TRBD2 | TGCGCCAGCAGCCGACAGAGACTAGCGAACTACTACAATGAGCAGTTCTTC | CASSRQRLANYYNEQFF
TRBJ1-4 | TRBV29-1 | . | . | TGCAGCGCCCATGTCGGAGAAAAACTGTTTTTT | CSAHVGEKLFF
TRBJ2-2 | TRBV6-4 | . | TRBD2 | TGTGCCAGCAAAAGACTAGCGGGAGGAACCGGGGAGCTGTTTTTT | CASKRLAGGTGELFF
TRBJ1-4 | TRBV2 | . | . | TGTGCCAGCAGTGGCCGGAAGGAAAAACTGTTTTTT | CASSGRKEKLFF
TRBJ2-1 | TRBV5-1 | . | . | TGCGCCAGCAGTTACCTACCGGGACAACAGAATGAGCAGTTCTTC | CASSYLPGQQNEQFF
TRBJ2-3 | TRBV9 | . | . | TGTGCCAGCAGCCCCGGTGACAGGCGAAGCACAGATACGCAGTATTTT | CASSPGDRRSTDTQYF
TRBJ2-7 | TRBV19 | . | . | TGTGCCAGTAGTTTCCAGGGCTACGAGCAGTACTTC | CASSFQGYEQYF
TRBJ2-1 | TRBV11-1 | . | . | TGTGCCAGCAAGGGGAGCTCCTACAATGAGCAGTTCTTC | CASKGSSYNEQFF
TRBJ1-3 | TRBV6-5 | . | . | TGTGCCAGCAGCCCCGCCCACACCATATATTTT | CASSPAHTIYF
TRBJ1-3 | TRBV9 | few | . | TGTGCCAGCAGCGTGGTCCCCACAGGTTTCTCTGGAAACACCATATATTTT | CASSVVPTGFSGNTIYF
TRBJ1-1 | TRBV28 | . | TRBD1 | TGTGCCAGCTTCTCGGGCGGGACAGACCGGAGAGAAGCTTTCTTT | CASFSGGTDRREAFF
TRBJ1-6 | TRBV2 | once | TRBD1 | TGTGCCAGCAGTCCTCACCGGACAGGCTCTTCACCCCTCCACTTT | CASSPHRTGSSPLHF
TRBJ1-2 | TRBV2 | . | TRBD1 | TGTGCCAGCAGTGACGACAGGGGATTTTATGGCTACACCTTC | CASSDDRGFYGYTF
TRBJ1-2 | TRBV30 | . | . | TGTGCCTTGGGGTCCGAAGCAAACTATGGCTACACCTTC | CALGSEANYGYTF
TRBJ2-1 | TRBV5-6 | . | TRBD2 | TGTGCCAGCACCCCCCTAGCGGGAGGCGGGCAGTTCTTC | CASTPLAGGGQFF
TRBJ1-1 | TRBV5-1 | . | . | TGCGCCAGCTCCATGGACAGGAACACTGAAGCTTTCTTT | CASSMDRNTEAFF
TRBJ2-3 | TRBV29-1 | once | . | TGCAGCGTTGACGGCCCTAGCCAGGGAGATACGCAGTATTTT | CSVDGPSQGDTQYF
TRBJ1-5 | TRBV29-1 | . | TRBD1 | TGCAGCGCAGGACAGGGGAATCAGCCCCAGCATTTT | CSAGQGNQPQHF
TRBJ2-7 | TRBV7-3 | . | TRBD2 | TGTGCCAGCAGCTTAACGGCTAGCGGGTTCTACGAGCAGTACTTC | CASSLTASGFYEQYF
TRBJ2-7 | TRBV5-6 | . | TRBD2 | TGTGCCAGCAGCCCAACCGGGAGGGGCCGTATCGAGCAGTACTTC | CASSPTGRGRIEQYF
TRBJ2-7 | TRBV4-1 | . | . | TGCGCCAGCAGCCAAGGGTCGAGGGGAGTGGGCGAGCAGTACTTC | CASSQGSRGVGEQYF
TRBJ2-2 | TRBV5-1 | . | . | TGCGCCAGCAGCCGAGCAGTGGTCGGGGAGCTGTTTTTT | CASSRAVVGELFF
TRBJ2-3 | TRBV7-6 | . | . | TGTGCCAGCAGCTTAGGGTTTAGAGATACGCAGTATTTT | CASSLGFRDTQYF
TRBJ1-5 | TRBV19 | . | . | TGTGCCAGTAGTATAGGAGGGGGACCCCATCAGCCCCAGCATTTT | CASSIGGGPHQPQHF
TRBJ1-2 | TRBV6-5 | . | TRBD1 | TGTGCCAGCATTTGGACAGGGGTAGATGGCTACACCTTC | CASIWTGVDGYTF
TRBJ2-7 | TRBV6-1 | . | . | TGTGCCAGCAGTGAGGCAGGCCGGGGCCCCTACGAGCAGTACTTC | CASSEAGRGPYEQYF
TRBJ2-5 | TRBV9 | . | . | TGTGCCAGCAGCGTAGGCGGGGCGGAGGAGACCCAGTACTTC | CASSVGGAEETQYF
TRBJ2-3 | TRBV5-1 | . | TRBD2 | TGCGCCAGCAGCTTGGCGACTAGCGGGAGTAAGATAGATACGCAGTATTTT | CASSLATSGSKIDTQYF
TRBJ1-6 | TRBV9 | . | . | TGTGCCAGCAGCCCACGGGACGGGTTCTATAATTCACCCCTCCACTTT | CASSPRDGFYNSPLHF
TRBJ1-5 | TRBV19 | . | . | TGTGCCAGTAGTATGAACAGTCGTCAGCCCCAGCATTTT | CASSMNSRQPQHF
TRBJ2-3 | TRBV6-5 | . | . | TGTGCCAGCAGTAGGGTCGACACAGATACGCAGTATTTT | CASSRVDTDTQYF
TRBJ2-3 | TRBV28 | once | . | TGTGCCAGCAGTCGACCCTTTGTTGATCTAGGAGATACGCAGTATTTT | CASSRPFVDLGDTQYF
TRBJ2-1 | TRBV18 | . | . | TGTGCCAGCTCACTTGAAGGGCCCTTCTACAATGAGCAGTTCTTC | CASSLEGPFYNEQFF
TRBJ1-2 | TRBV2 | . | . | TGTGCCAGCAGTCTAGCCTATGGCTACACCTTC | CASSLAYGYTF
TRBJ1-6 | TRBV28 | . | . | TGTGCCAGCAGTTTATGGAGGGCCCCCCTCCACTTT | CASSLWRAPLHF
TRBJ2-7 | TRBV3-1/TRBV3-2 | . | . | TGTGCCAGCAGCCTTAGAGCAGGGATCAACGAGCAGTACTTC | CASSLRAGINEQYF
TRBJ1-6 | TRBV5-1 | once | . | TGCGCCAGCAGCTTGTCGGGGCCTCCTTCACCCCTCCACTTT | CASSLSGPPSPLHF
TRBJ1-5 | TRBV4-1 | few | TRBD1 | TGCGCCAGCAGCCAACGACAGGGACATCAGCCCCAGCATTTT | CASSQRQGHQPQHF
TRBJ2-5 | TRBV28 | . | . | TGTGCCAGCACCGCGGCGGGAGAGACCCAGTACTTC | CASTAAGETQYF